This section outlines one TCR beta chain sequence together with its context. Its antigen is currently unknown. Each sample had around 110,000 TCR templates assayed. The method was immunoSEQ multiplex PCR; TCRdb's version includes in-frame clones alone and lacks a portion of them. The repertoire holds about 100,000 clones, approximately 91% seen once, with 0.14% to 0.15% in the top ten. The entry originates in a study of siplizumab effects on memory and regulatory T cells. Study-wide results and caveats: Memory cells seemed less diverse than naive T cells, which also seemed major contributors to the alloresponse. Assignment of a naive or memory phenotype failed for roughly 75-95% of the proliferating CD4+ or CD8+ clones.

The ends lost 3 bases at V and 3 bases at J; junction bases unmatched: 4. The CDR3 contains 15 residues. From germline, CDR1 is LGHNA and CDR2 YSLEER. Sequenced input: CD4+ T cells sorted from blood. This receptor was identified in a human donor in good health. This sequence joins TRBV4-3 and TRBJ1-3, with 8 positions matching TRBD1. The CDR3 sequence is CASSHADRDGNTIYF. In DNA, the CDR3 is TGCGCCAGCAGCCACGCGGACAGGGATGGAAACACCATATATTTT.